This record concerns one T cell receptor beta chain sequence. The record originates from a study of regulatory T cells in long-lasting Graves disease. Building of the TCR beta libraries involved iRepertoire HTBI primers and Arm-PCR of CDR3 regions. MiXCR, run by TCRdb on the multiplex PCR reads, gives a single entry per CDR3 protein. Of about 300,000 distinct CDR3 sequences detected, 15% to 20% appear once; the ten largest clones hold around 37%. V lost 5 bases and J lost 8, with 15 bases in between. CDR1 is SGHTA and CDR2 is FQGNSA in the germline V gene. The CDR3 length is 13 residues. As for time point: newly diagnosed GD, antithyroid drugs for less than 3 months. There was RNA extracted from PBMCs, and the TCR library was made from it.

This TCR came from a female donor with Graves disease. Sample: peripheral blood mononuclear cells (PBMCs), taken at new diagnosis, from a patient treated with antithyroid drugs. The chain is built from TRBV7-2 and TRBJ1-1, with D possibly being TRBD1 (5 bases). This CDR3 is CASSPQDGSEAFF. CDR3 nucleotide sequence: TGTGCCAGCAGCCCACAGGACGGGTCAGAAGCTTTCTTT.